This TCR beta chain appears in the sequencing data of a study of PD-L1 blockade in urothelial cancer. As for the study in general: Samples came from 3 weeks, at the second dose, and 6 weeks into treatment.

The CDR3 covers 17 residues. Germline V gene lookup returns CDR1 MNHNS and CDR2 SASEGT. V was shortened by 4 bases and J by 0 bases, with 15 bases between the two germline ends. Repertoires were generated with immunoSEQ multiplex PCR, while TCRdb's copy carries only in-frame clones and drops some. This repertoire shows about 80,000 clones, approximately 90% found once; its top ten account for over 5%. The sequence derives from a woman aged 70-85 years with urothelial cancer. V gene TRBV6-1 combines with J gene TRBJ1-4, with TRBD1 as a possible D gene (6 bases). Sample: PBMCs, taken around atezolizumab (anti-PD-L1) treatment. CDR3 sequence reads: CASSARTASATNEKLFF. CDR3 DNA sequence: TGTGCCAGCAGTGCGCGGACAGCCTCTGCAACTAATGAAAAACTGTTTTTT.